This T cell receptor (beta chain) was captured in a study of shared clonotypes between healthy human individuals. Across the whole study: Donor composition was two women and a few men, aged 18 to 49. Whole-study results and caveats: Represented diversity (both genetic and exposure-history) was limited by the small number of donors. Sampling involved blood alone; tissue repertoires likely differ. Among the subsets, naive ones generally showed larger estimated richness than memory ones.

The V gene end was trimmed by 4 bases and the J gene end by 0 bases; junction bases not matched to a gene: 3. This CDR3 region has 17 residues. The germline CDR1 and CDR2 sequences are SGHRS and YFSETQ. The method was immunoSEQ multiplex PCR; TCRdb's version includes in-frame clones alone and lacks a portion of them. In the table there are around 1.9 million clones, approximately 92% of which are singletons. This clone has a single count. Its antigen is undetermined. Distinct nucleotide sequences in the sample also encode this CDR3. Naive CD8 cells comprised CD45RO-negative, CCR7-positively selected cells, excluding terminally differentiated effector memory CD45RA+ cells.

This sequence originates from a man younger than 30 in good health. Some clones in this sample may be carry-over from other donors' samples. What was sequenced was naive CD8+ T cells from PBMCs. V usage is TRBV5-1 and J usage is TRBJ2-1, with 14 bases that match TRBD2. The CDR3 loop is CASSGGTSGSSYNEQFF. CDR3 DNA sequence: TGCGCCAGCAGCGGCGGGACTAGCGGGAGCTCCTACAATGAGCAGTTCTTC.